Below, 9 T cell receptor beta chains from the same sample are listed, as sequenced in a study of cytomegalovirus exposure and HLA in healthy donors. A multiplex PCR was run with 60 Vbeta primers and 13 Jbeta primers. The data were produced by immunoSEQ multiplex PCR, yet TCRdb's version contains in-frame clones alone and is incomplete. The sample shows 200,000 to 300,000 clones, about four fifths of them seen only once. Sequencing was performed on PBMCs. Receptor source: a woman between 35 and 50 years old in good health and CMV-seropositive.

The V and J genes are TRBV19 and TRBJ1-5; possible D gene TRBD1, 6 bases. The V gene lost 8 bases and the J gene lost 2 bases, with 19 bases spanning the gap. The CDR3 spans 16 residues. Germline loops: CDR1 LNHDA, CDR2 SQIVND (reference sequence). This chain's CDR3 is CASQYWEGDGNQPQHF. The CDR3 DNA follows: TGTGCCAGTCAGTATTGGGAGGGGGACGGCAATCAGCCCCAGCATTTT. The full variable domain, with the rest looked up from reference TRBV19 and TRBJ1-5, is DGGITQSPKYLFRKEGQNVTLSCEQNLNHDAMYWYRQDPGQGLRLIYYSQIVNDFQKGDIAEGYSVSREKKESFPLTVTSAQKNPTAFYLCASQYWEGDGNQPQHFGDGTRLSIL.

The rearrangement joins TRBV19 to TRBJ1-5, with 9 positions matching TRBD1. CDR1 and CDR2 (germline): LNHDA, SQIVND (reference sequence). The CDR3 runs to 17 residues. V was pared by 4 bases and J by 0 bases, with 7 bases of the junction left unmatched. CDR3 DNA sequence: TGTGCCAGTAGTAGGACAGGGGCTCTCTATAGCAATCAGCCCCAGCATTTT. Residues: CASSRTGALYSNQPQHF. Drawing the rest from reference TRBV19 and TRBJ1-5, the complete variable domain is DGGITQSPKYLFRKEGQNVTLSCEQNLNHDAMYWYRQDPGQGLRLIYYSQIVNDFQKGDIAEGYSVSREKKESFPLTVTSAQKNPTAFYLCASSRTGALYSNQPQHFGDGTRLSIL.

This clone was seen a single time. The J gene is TRBJ1-6, the V gene TRBV5-6; D is unclear. V was pared by 4 bases and J by 0 bases, with 20 bases between. In germline, CDR1 is SGHDT, CDR2 YYEEEE. The CDR3 runs 19 residues. In DNA form, the CDR3 reads TGTGCCAGCAGCGTTGCCGGTTCATCCCCGAGCTCCTATAATTCACCCCTCCACTTT. Translating it yields CASSVAGSSPSSYNSPLHF.

J is TRBJ2-7 and V is TRBV6-5, with D maybe TRBD2 (5 bases). CDR1 MNHEY and CDR2 SVGAGI come from the germline V gene. The CDR3 is made up of 15 amino acids. V lost 0 bases and J lost 0, with 9 bases in between. The CDR3 DNA reads as TGTGCCAGCAGTTACTCGAGGGCGAGCTCCTACGAGCAGTACTTC. It codes for CASSYSRASSYEQYF.

The chain employs TRBV30 and TRBJ1-2; TRBD1 might be the D (5 bases). CDR3 size: 12 residues. Germline V lookup: CDR1 GTSNPN, CDR2 SVGIG (reference sequence). V was shortened by 8 bases and J by 8 bases, with 18 bases between the two germline ends. Here the CDR3 DNA reads TGTGCCGGAAGGGGCAGGGATAAGGGCTACACCTTC. Encoded protein: CAGRGRDKGYTF.

The J gene is TRBJ2-7, the V gene TRBV6-5; D is unresolved. The V and J ends lost 6 bases and 2 bases respectively, with 17 bases between them. Germline values: CDR1 MNHEY, CDR2 SVGAGI. The CDR3 is 15 amino acids. CDR3 residues: CASSRALSLPYEQYF. CDR3 nucleotides: TGTGCCAGCAGCCGCGCACTGAGTCTCCCCTACGAGCAGTACTTC.

The genes are TRBV11-1 and TRBJ2-2; tentatively, D is TRBD2 (5 bases). The CDR3 totals 15 residues. Trimming pared 5 bases from V and 2 bases from J, leaving 12 bases between. CDR1 is SGHAT and CDR2 is FQDESV in the germline V gene (reference sequence). CDR3 protein: CASSRTGVNTGELFF. CDR3 nucleotides: TGTGCCAGCAGCCGTACCGGGGTTAACACCGGGGAGCTGTTTTTT.

The gene calls are TRBV4-1 and TRBJ1-6; tentative D call: TRBD1 (5 bases). CDR1 is MGHRA and CDR2 is YSYEKL in the germline V gene. V was trimmed by 0 bases and J by 13 bases, leaving 10 bases between them. The CDR3 contains 13 residues. CDR3 nucleotides: TGCGCCAGCAGCCAAGACGACAGACGGCCCCTCCACTTT. Translating it yields CASSQDDRRPLHF.

The chain has TRBV28 and TRBJ1-1; possibly TRBD1 for D (6 bases). The ends were cut back, 8 bases at V and 1 base at J, with 26 bases in the middle. CDR3 length equals 18 residues. The germline CDR1 and CDR2 sequences are MDHEN and SYDVKM. Here the CDR3 reads CASPPSDVRDIKNTEAFF. As DNA, the CDR3 is TGTGCCAGCCCTCCTTCCGACGTCCGGGACATAAAGAACACTGAAGCTTTCTTT.